Shown below are 31 T cell receptor beta chains from a single sample sequenced in a study of CD8 T cells in Susac syndrome. With random hexamers, 0.5 to 1 ug RNA was reverse transcribed. TCRdb reprocessed the immunoSEQ multiplex PCR reads with MiXCR, giving one entry per CDR3 protein. The data show about 200,000 distinct CDR3 sequences, with roughly 90% seen just once and around 0.085% held by the top ten. The sequenced sample consisted of CD4+ T cells from PBMCs. The source is a human donor with Susac syndrome.

The rearrangement joins TRBV4-1 to TRBJ2-7; TRBD1 aligns across 9 bases. Germline loops: CDR1 MGHRA, CDR2 YSYEKL. This CDR3 is 15 amino acids long. V shed 1 base and J 6 bases; nucleotides not matched to a gene: 7. CDR3 DNA: TGCGCCAGCAGCCAAGGGGGACAGGGCGGGTTCGAGCAGTACTTC. Encoded protein: CASSQGGQGGFEQYF.

The rearrangement joins TRBV28 to TRBJ1-4; 7 bases fit TRBD1. CDR3 length equals 14 residues. Germline assignment: CDR1 MDHEN and CDR2 SYDVKM. The junction had 4 bases not matched to a gene; V was cut back by 6 bases and J by 3 bases. The CDR3 reads CASSPGQANEKLFF. In nucleotides, the CDR3 is TGTGCCAGCAGCCCCGGACAGGCTAATGAAAAACTGTTTTTT.

V gene TRBV6-1 combines with J gene TRBJ1-2, with 7 bases identical to TRBD1. Germline CDR1 reads MNHNS; CDR2 reads SASEGT. V trimming: 4 bases; J trimming: 2 bases; junction bases outside the gene matches: 7. This CDR3 comprises 15 residues. The CDR3 sequence: CASSGGDSRNYGYTF. Here the CDR3 DNA reads TGTGCCAGCAGTGGAGGGGACAGCCGGAACTATGGCTACACCTTC.

V is TRBV3-1 and J is TRBJ1-5; D not certain. The CDR3 loop spans 12 amino acids. V was trimmed by 3 bases and J by 7 bases, leaving 7 bases between them. CDR1 and CDR2 (germline): LGHDT, YNNKEL (reference sequence). In DNA, the CDR3 is TGTGCCAGCAGCCAGGAAGGCCAGCCCCAGCATTTT. Translated, it gives CASSQEGQPQHF.

This chain joins TRBV29-1 and TRBJ2-5, with TRBD1 identical over 11 bases. Unmatched junction bases numbered 8, after V lost 4 bases and J lost 4 bases. This CDR3 region has 15 residues. The germline CDR1 and CDR2 sequences are SQVTM and ANQGSEA. CDR3 sequence: CSVAIGTGGIETQYF. The DNA for the CDR3 is TGCAGCGTTGCAATTGGGACAGGGGGAATAGAGACCCAGTACTTC. Full variable domain (outside the CDR3, taken from reference TRBV29-1 and TRBJ2-5): SAVISQKPSRDICQRGTSLTIQCQVDSQVTMMFWYRQQPGQSLTLIATANQGSEATYESGFVIDKFPISRPNLTFSTLTVSNMSPEDSSIYLCSVAIGTGGIETQYFGPGTRLLVL.

The DNA for the CDR3 is TGTGCCAGCAGTTTCGGGGGACAGTTGTCTTCCTACGAGCAGTACTTC. It specifies CASSFGGQLSSYEQYF. The V and J genes are TRBV2 and TRBJ2-7; D might be TRBD1 (7 bases). Trimming shortened V by 5 bases and J by 1 base, and 18 bases separated the two germline ends. The V gene's germline CDR1 is SNHLY and CDR2 FYNNEI. CDR3 length: 16 amino acids. Supplemented by reference TRBV2 and TRBJ2-7, the full variable domain reads EPEVTQTPSHQVTQMGQEVILRCVPISNHLYFYWYRQILGQKVEFLVSFYNNEISEKSEIFDDQFSVERPDGSNFTLKIRSTKLEDSAMYFCASSFGGQLSSYEQYFGPGTRLTVT.

The chain has TRBV7-9 and TRBJ1-1, with 7 bases that match TRBD1. Germline-derived CDR1 and CDR2 are SEHNR and FQNEAQ (reference sequence). The CDR3 has 16 residues. V gave up 5 bases and J gave up 5 bases; unmatched junction bases: 14. Here the CDR3 reads CASSMVTGKSQTEAFF. The CDR3 DNA is TGTGCCAGCAGCATGGTGACAGGGAAATCTCAAACTGAAGCTTTCTTT. Variable domain in full (rest from reference TRBV7-9 and TRBJ1-1): DTGVSQNPRHKITKRGQNVTFRCDPISEHNRLYWYRQTLGQGPEFLTYFQNEAQLEKSRLLSDRFSAERPKGSFSTLEIQRTEQGDSAMYLCASSMVTGKSQTEAFFGQGTRLTVV.

CDR3 in amino acids: CASSIGTDTDTQYF. The CDR3 DNA is TGCGCCAGCAGTATTGGGACAGACACAGATACGCAGTATTTT. V usage is TRBV5-1 and J usage is TRBJ2-3; TRBD1 agrees at 7 bases. The V gene end was trimmed by 5 bases and the J gene end by 2 bases; junction bases not matched to a gene: 5. The CDR3 totals 14 residues. Germline V lookup: CDR1 SGHRS, CDR2 YFSETQ. Filled out from reference TRBV5-1 and TRBJ2-3, the complete variable domain reads KAGVTQTPRYLIKTRGQQVTLSCSPISGHRSVSWYQQTPGQGLQFLFEYFSETQRNKGNFPGRFSGRQFSNSRSEMNVSTLELGDSALYLCASSIGTDTDTQYFGPGTRLTVL.

This clonotype was found once. The gene calls are TRBV10-3 and TRBJ2-1; 12 bases are shared with TRBD2. J lost 8 bases, V lost 5 bases, and 1 base had no gene match. Germline loops: CDR1 ENHRY, CDR2 SYGVKD. The CDR3 totals 13 residues. The CDR3 DNA sequence: TGTGCCATCAGTAGGACTAGCGGGGATGAGCAGTTCTTC. It codes for CAISRTSGDEQFF.

The chain is built from TRBV20-1 and TRBJ1-3; no firm D call. This CDR3 comprises 11 residues. Germline-derived CDR1 and CDR2 are DFQATT and SNEGSKA (reference sequence). Trimming took 3 bases from V and 4 from J, leaving 4 bases between them. CDR3 protein: CSARHGNTIYF. The CDR3 nucleotides are TGCAGTGCTAGGCACGGAAACACCATATATTTT.

This clonotype was observed once. The V gene is TRBV9, the J gene TRBJ1-2, with D possibly TRBD1 on 5 matching bases. The V and J ends lost 4 bases and 3 bases respectively, with 13 bases between them. The CDR3 contains 14 residues. Germline V gene lookup returns CDR1 SGDLS and CDR2 YYNGEE. This CDR3 is CASSLGTSHYGYTF. In DNA form, the CDR3 reads TGTGCCAGCAGCTTAGGGACGTCTCACTATGGCTACACCTTC.

The J gene is TRBJ1-6, the V gene TRBV6-6, with D perhaps matching TRBD1 (5 bases). This CDR3 region has 13 residues. Between the trimmed V and J ends, which lost 10 bases and 6 bases, there was a span of 13 bases. Germline assignment: CDR1 MNHNY and CDR2 SVGAGI (reference sequence). The CDR3 loop is CATTGFSNSPLHF. DNA of the CDR3: TGTGCCACCACAGGTTTTAGTAATTCACCCCTCCACTTT.

The chain joins TRBV20-1 to TRBJ1-1, with 10 bases fitting TRBD1. CDR3 size: 16 residues. Per germline, CDR1 DFQATT and CDR2 SNEGSKA (reference sequence). V shed 1 base, J shed 3 bases, and the junction held 8 bases outside the gene matches. CDR3 sequence reads: CSARVSGGTGDTEAFF. The CDR3 nucleotides read TGCAGTGCTAGAGTTTCAGGTGGGACAGGGGACACTGAAGCTTTCTTT.

This rearrangement joins TRBV15 to TRBJ2-1; 10 bases are a match to TRBD2. Germline assignment: CDR1 LNHNV and CDR2 YYDKDF (reference sequence). The CDR3 is 14 residues long. The trim removed 5 bases at V and 4 bases at J, leaving 2 bases unmatched. The CDR3 DNA sequence: TGTGCCACCAGCGGTAGCGGGGGGTACAATGAGCAGTTCTTC. Protein product: CATSGSGGYNEQFF.

The chain carries TRBV20-1 and TRBJ2-7; no reliable D call. Germline V CDR1 and CDR2: DFQATT, SNEGSKA (reference sequence). V was pared by 7 bases and J by 2 bases, with 9 bases between. The CDR3 consists of 11 residues. The CDR3 loop is CSVSDTYEQYF. Here the CDR3 DNA reads TGCAGTGTCTCAGATACCTACGAGCAGTACTTC.

This chain links TRBV7-9 with TRBJ1-2, with a possible D match to TRBD1 (5 bases). CDR1 SEHNR and CDR2 FQNEAQ come from the germline V gene (reference sequence). V was trimmed by 2 bases and J by 10 bases, leaving 11 bases between them. The CDR3 covers 12 residues. The CDR3 DNA follows: TGTGCCAGCAGCTTACAGGGACGGGCCTACACCTTC. Translating it yields CASSLQGRAYTF.

The rearrangement joins TRBV4-1 to TRBJ1-5; 8 nucleotides align to TRBD1. V lost 0 bases to trimming and J lost 5 bases; unmatched junction nucleotides: 3. This CDR3 comprises 15 residues. The germline CDR1 and CDR2 sequences are MGHRA and YSYEKL. This CDR3 is CASSQDRQGYQPQHF. In DNA form, the CDR3 reads TGCGCCAGCAGCCAAGATAGACAGGGGTATCAGCCCCAGCATTTT.

This clonotype was counted once. V usage is TRBV4-1 and J usage is TRBJ1-5; 8 bases are a match to TRBD1. CDR1 is MGHRA and CDR2 is YSYEKL in the germline V gene. The CDR3 extends over 15 amino acids. J was trimmed by 5 bases and V by 0 bases; bases with no gene match: 3. In nucleotides, the CDR3 is TGCGCCAGCAGCCAAGATCCAGGGGGCGATCAGCCCCAGCATTTT. Encoded protein: CASSQDPGGDQPQHF.

In this sample, this clonotype turned up a few times. As DNA, the CDR3 is TGTGCCTGGAGAAAGGGGATCTATGGCTACACCTTC. Translating gives CAWRKGIYGYTF. The gene calls are TRBV30 and TRBJ1-2, with D perhaps TRBD1 (5 bases). Germline V gene sequence: CDR1 GTSNPN, CDR2 SVGIG (reference sequence). This CDR3 spans 12 amino acids. With 3 bases removed from V and 4 bases from J, the gap between germline ends came to 9 bases.

This rearrangement joins TRBV30 to TRBJ1-1, with 7 positions matching TRBD1. CDR3 size: 14 residues. J gave up 2 bases and V 0 bases, and 3 bases lay outside the gene matches. Germline CDR1 and CDR2: GTSNPN and SVGIG (reference sequence). The CDR3 coding sequence is TGTGCCTGGAGTGTTGACAGGGTTAACACTGAAGCTTTCTTT. This sequence encodes CAWSVDRVNTEAFF.

This clonotype showed up just once. The chain links TRBV29-1 to TRBJ2-7, with D tentatively TRBD1 or TRBD2 (5 bases each). From germline, CDR1 is SQVTM and CDR2 ANQGSEA. The CDR3 has 13 residues. The V and J ends lost 7 bases and 2 bases respectively, with 15 bases between them. The CDR3 here is CSAVDRLTYEQYF. The CDR3 nucleotides read TGCAGCGCCGTTGACAGACTAACCTACGAGCAGTACTTC.

The chain couples TRBV14 to TRBJ1-4, with D possibly being TRBD1 (6 bases). There are 14 residues in the CDR3. Per germline, CDR1 SGHDN and CDR2 FVKESK. Trimming pared 6 bases from V and 2 bases from J, leaving 10 bases between. In DNA form, the CDR3 reads TGTGCCAGCAGAGGGACACCTACTAATGAAAAACTGTTTTTT. Translating gives CASRGTPTNEKLFF.

The chain combines TRBV18 with TRBJ2-1, with a possible D match to TRBD1 (6 bases). The V gene lost 6 bases and the J gene lost 9 bases, with 18 bases spanning the gap. The germline V gene encodes CDR1 KGHSH and CDR2 LQKENI. CDR3 length: 14 residues. CDR3 nucleotides: TGTGCCAGCTCCTTCGAACAGGGAGAAGGTGAGCAGTTCTTC. Translated: CASSFEQGEGEQFF.

The genes are TRBV12-3 or TRBV12-4 and TRBJ2-5; 10 bases are a match to TRBD2. The V and J ends lost 6 bases and 14 bases, in that order; junction bases with no gene match: 9. CDR3 size: 12 residues. This CDR3 is CASSQQPSGGYF. DNA for the CDR3: TGTGCCAGCAGCCAACAGCCTAGCGGGGGCTACTTC.

This chain uses TRBV20-1 with TRBJ2-7, with a possible D match to TRBD1 (6 bases). The CDR3 is made up of 13 amino acids. Germline CDR1 reads DFQATT; CDR2 reads SNEGSKA (reference sequence). The V and J ends lost 4 bases and 0 bases respectively, with 10 bases between them. The CDR3 sequence is CSATQGDSYEQYF. The CDR3 nucleotides read TGCAGTGCTACACAGGGTGACTCCTACGAGCAGTACTTC.

V is TRBV5-1 and J is TRBJ1-2, with a weak D call TRBD1 (6 bases). The CDR3 loop spans 14 amino acids. Germline CDR1 reads SGHRS; CDR2 reads YFSETQ. The germline V and J ends were trimmed by 0 bases and 3 bases, with 9 bases remaining between them. CDR3 nucleotide sequence: TGCGCCAGCAGCTTGGCCTCAGGGGACTATGGCTACACCTTC. Translating it yields CASSLASGDYGYTF.

This clonotype was counted a single time. The chain couples TRBV20-1 to TRBJ1-6; weak D call: TRBD1 (6 bases). From germline, CDR1 is DFQATT and CDR2 SNEGSKA (reference sequence). The CDR3 runs 15 residues. V was cut by 5 bases and J by 4 bases, with 15 bases left in between. CDR3 sequence (DNA): TGCAGTGCTCCCTACAGGGCCCCTTATAATTCACCCCTCCACTTT. Its translation is CSAPYRAPYNSPLHF.

The rearrangement joins TRBV29-1 to TRBJ2-5; unclear D gene. The CDR3 runs 11 residues. The germline V gene encodes CDR1 SQVTM and CDR2 ANQGSEA. Trimming cost V 6 bases and J 2 bases, with 7 bases left between them. The CDR3 is CSVKLQETQYF. The CDR3, as DNA: TGCAGCGTAAAACTACAAGAGACCCAGTACTTC.

The chain carries TRBV15 and TRBJ2-3, with D possibly being TRBD1 or TRBD2 (5 bases each). CDR1 is LNHNV and CDR2 is YYDKDF in the germline V gene (reference sequence). The CDR3 loop spans 16 amino acids. The V and J ends lost 0 bases and 2 bases respectively, with 12 bases between them. CDR3 DNA: TGTGCCACCAGCAGAGATAATGGGGGTCCCACAGATACGCAGTATTTT. It specifies CATSRDNGGPTDTQYF.

The J gene is TRBJ1-5, the V gene TRBV5-6; no firm D call. The length of the CDR3 is 15 residues. From germline, CDR1 is SGHDT and CDR2 YYEEEE. The germline V and J ends were trimmed by 1 base and 1 base, with 9 bases remaining between them. The CDR3 spells CASSLMGASNQPQHF. The CDR3 DNA reads as TGTGCCAGCAGCTTGATGGGTGCCAGCAATCAGCCCCAGCATTTT.

The V gene is TRBV7-8, the J gene TRBJ2-1; D possibly corresponds to TRBD2 (5 bases). The CDR3 is made up of 16 amino acids. The germline CDR1 and CDR2 sequences are SGHVS and FQNEAQ. The V end lost 3 bases, the J end lost 1 base, and 13 bases lay between the germline ends. This CDR3 reads CASSLMSGGSYNEQFF. CDR3 nucleotide sequence: TGTGCCAGCAGCTTGATGTCTGGAGGTTCCTACAATGAGCAGTTCTTC.